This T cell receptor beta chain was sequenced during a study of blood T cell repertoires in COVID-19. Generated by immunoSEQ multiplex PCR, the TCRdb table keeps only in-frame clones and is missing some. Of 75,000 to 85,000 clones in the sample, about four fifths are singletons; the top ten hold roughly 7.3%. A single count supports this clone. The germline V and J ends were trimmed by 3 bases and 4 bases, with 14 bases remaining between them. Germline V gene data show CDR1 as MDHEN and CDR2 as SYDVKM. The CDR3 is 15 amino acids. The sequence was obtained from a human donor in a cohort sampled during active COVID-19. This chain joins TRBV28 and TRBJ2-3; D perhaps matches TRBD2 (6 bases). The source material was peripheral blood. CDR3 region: CASSFLGGFADTQYF. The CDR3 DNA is TGTGCCAGCAGTTTCTTGGGGGGTTTTGCAGATACGCAGTATTTT. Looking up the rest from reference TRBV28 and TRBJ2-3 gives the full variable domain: DVKVTQSSRYLVKRTGEKVFLECVQDMDHENMFWYRQDPGLGLRLIYFSYDVKMKEKGDIPEGYSVSREKKERFSLILESASTNQTSMYLCASSFLGGFADTQYFGPGTRLTVL.